The TCR beta chain described here comes from a study of spatial heterogeneity in lung cancer (dated by TCRdb to the late 2010s). The study in broad terms: More beta-chain than alpha-chain transcripts were consistently detected, likely reflecting higher beta-chain transcript abundance. Both alpha and beta chains were TCR-sequenced in approximately 200 tumor regions, approximately 68 matched nontumor lung samples and some 56 PBMC samples obtained at surgery. In the raw uncorrected reads, each unique combination of TCR and UMI appeared more than ten times on average. In non-small cell lung cancer, the study made a quantitative comparison of TCR alpha and beta repertoires among multiple tumor regions, matched nontumor lung and blood. A strong correlation was found between TCR transcript counts in tumor regions and a T cell transcriptional module score from matched bulk RNA-seq. TCR repertoire features were related to nonsynonymous mutation counts determined by whole-exome sequencing of tumor tissue.

Overall study outcomes, separate from this receptor: Confirming at a functional level the hypothesis that regional TCRs recognize regional mutations was considered to require additional single-cell paired TCR alpha and beta sequencing. TCR-seq coverage of tumor T cells was estimated at only approximately 7% for alpha chains and 13% for beta chains. The tumor nonsynonymous mutation count correlated with the number of expanded alpha and beta TCRs within the tumor. Counts of ubiquitous and regional expanded TCRs correlated with counts of ubiquitous and regional nonsynonymous mutations, respectively.

Measured from the cysteine to the phenylalanine, the CDR3 is 15 residues long. Just CDR3 DNA is preserved here, 45 bases in frame from base 1. The CDR1 and CDR2 encoded by the germline V gene (reference sequence) are DFQATT and SNEGSKA. The germline V and J ends show losses of 6 bases and 7 bases respectively, and no gene match explains 14 bases of the junction. What the time point label conveys for this sample: sample taken at primary tumor resection. Samples were obtained from about 75 patients with early-stage, untreated non-small cell lung cancer from the lung TRACERx cohort. Without any cell sorting, TCR sequencing was performed on whole RNA extracted either from tumor and nontumor lung tissue or from cryopreserved PBMC samples. Patients were selected for TCR sequencing only if sufficient RNA was available from at least two tumor regions. Before being selected, tumor and adjacent nontumor lung specimens were reviewed by a lung pathologist.

Library prep was done by 5' RACE. The listed sequencing device is NextSeq 500. The TCR library protocol attached a unique molecular identifier to each TCR cDNA molecule to allow correction of PCR and sequencing errors. The study's processing was this. TCR identification, UMI-based error correction and CDR3 extraction were performed with Decombinator tools. TCRs above a frequency of 2 per 1,000, corresponding to the top 1% of the tumor frequency distribution, were defined as expanded. Expanded tumor TCRs were classed as regional if statistically deemed absent (corrected P<0.05) from at least one tumor region, otherwise ubiquitous. Renyi diversity was computed with the R vegan package after each repertoire had been subsampled 100 times to 5,000 TCRs. To build CDR3 similarity networks, amino acid triplet string-kernel similarity was used, and CDR3s were connected when their pairwise similarity was above 0.82. TCRdb redid the processing of the public reads, applying fastp at Q25 and MiXCR, and retained in-frame beta chains. Each record represents a unique CDR3 protein, reported with the most common genes and DNA among its rows. TCRdb, rather than the study authors, made the V and J calls. The sample table lists about 100,000 distinct CDR3 sequences, 4.4% of them with a count of one. Of the sample, over 20% is held by the ten largest clones.

This clonotype was observed many times. What antigen it recognizes has not been identified. Within one base of it there is no much larger clone, and no base qualities were kept. The chain is assembled from TRBV20-1 and TRBJ2-1, and 8 junction bases match TRBD2. The source material was lung tumor tissue, sampled at surgery. This receptor was taken from a male donor with early-stage non-small cell lung cancer. The CDR3 in this case is CSAGLISGIGNEQFF. The DNA sequence reads TGCAGTGCCGGCCTCATTAGCGGGATAGGAAATGAGCAGTTCTTC.